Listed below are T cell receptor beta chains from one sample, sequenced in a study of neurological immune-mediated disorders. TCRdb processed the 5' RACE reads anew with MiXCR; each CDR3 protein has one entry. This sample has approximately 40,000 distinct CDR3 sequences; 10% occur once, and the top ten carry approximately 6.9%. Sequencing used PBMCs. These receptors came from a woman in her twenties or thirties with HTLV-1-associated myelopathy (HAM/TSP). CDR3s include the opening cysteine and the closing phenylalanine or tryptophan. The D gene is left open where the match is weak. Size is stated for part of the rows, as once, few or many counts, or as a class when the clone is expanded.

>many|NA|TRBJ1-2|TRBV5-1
CASRIEHSNYGYTF
TGCGCCAGCAGAATAGAACATTCTAACTATGGCTACACCTTC
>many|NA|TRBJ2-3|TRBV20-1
CSGTGSTDTQYF
TGCAGTGGGACGGGGAGCACAGATACGCAGTATTTT
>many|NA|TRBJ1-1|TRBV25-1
CARSEAFF
TGTGCCCGCTCCGAAGCTTTCTTT
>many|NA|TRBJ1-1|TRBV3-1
CASSQDSMNTEAFF
TGTGCCAGCAGCCAAGATAGTATGAACACTGAAGCTTTCTTT
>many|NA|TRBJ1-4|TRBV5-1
CASSLSGNSGEKLFF
TGCGCCAGCAGCTTGTCAGGGAATAGCGGTGAAAAACTGTTTTTT
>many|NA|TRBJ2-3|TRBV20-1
CSARRGGGDTQYF
TGCAGTGCTAGACGCGGGGGCGGGGATACGCAGTATTTT
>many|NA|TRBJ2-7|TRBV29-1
CSVGGNNYEQYF
TGCAGCGTCGGGGGTAATAACTACGAGCAGTACTTC
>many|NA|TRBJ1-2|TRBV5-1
CASSLVSGRDGYTF
TGCGCCAGCAGCTTGGTTTCGGGGCGGGATGGCTACACCTTC
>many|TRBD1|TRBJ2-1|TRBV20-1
CSARPNSGTGNNEQFF
TGCAGTGCTAGACCGAACTCCGGGACAGGGAACAATGAGCAGTTCTTC
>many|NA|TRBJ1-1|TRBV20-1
CSARGLGGNTEAFF
TGCAGTGCTAGAGGACTAGGGGGAAACACTGAAGCTTTCTTT
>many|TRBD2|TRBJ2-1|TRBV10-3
CAISESLTSGGSYNEQFF
TGTGCCATCAGTGAGTCCCTGACTAGCGGGGGCTCCTACAATGAGCAGTTCTTC
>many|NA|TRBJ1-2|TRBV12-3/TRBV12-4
CASRTALYGYTF
TGTGCCAGCAGGACAGCCCTGTATGGCTACACCTTC
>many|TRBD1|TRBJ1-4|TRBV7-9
CASSPAPLRQGRLDEKLFF
TGTGCCAGCAGCCCCGCTCCCCTTCGACAGGGACGGTTGGATGAAAAACTGTTTTTT
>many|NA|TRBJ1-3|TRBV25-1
CASSEYRTAGNTIYF
TGTGCCAGCAGTGAATACAGGACGGCCGGAAACACCATATATTTT
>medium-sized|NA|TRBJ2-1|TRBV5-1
CASSGQGSSRNEQFF
TGCGCCAGCAGCGGACAAGGGTCGAGTCGCAATGAGCAGTTCTTC
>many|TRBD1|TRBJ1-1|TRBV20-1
CSAAQGAGEAFF
TGCAGTGCCGCACAGGGGGCGGGTGAAGCTTTCTTT
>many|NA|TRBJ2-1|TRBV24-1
CATSDRTEKSSYNEQFF
TGTGCCACCAGTGACCGGACCGAGAAGAGCTCCTACAATGAGCAGTTCTTC
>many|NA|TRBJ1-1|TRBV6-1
CASSEAETTEAFF
TGTGCCAGCAGTGAAGCAGAGACAACTGAAGCTTTCTTT
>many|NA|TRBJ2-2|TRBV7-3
CASSLNPYTGELFF
TGTGCCAGCAGCTTAAATCCTTACACCGGGGAGCTGTTTTTT
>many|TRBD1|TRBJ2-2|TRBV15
CATSRGDRATGELFF
TGTGCCACCAGCAGAGGCGACAGGGCTACCGGGGAGCTGTTTTTT
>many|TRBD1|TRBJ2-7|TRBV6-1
CASSLGTGAYEQYF
TGTGCCAGCAGTCTGGGGACAGGGGCCTACGAGCAGTACTTC
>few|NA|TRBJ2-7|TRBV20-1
CSASGRDGSSYEQYF
TGCAGTGCTAGCGGACGGGACGGTAGCTCCTACGAGCAGTACTTC
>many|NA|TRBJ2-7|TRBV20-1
CSARDQGGAPYF
TGCAGTGCTAGAGATCAGGGGGGGGCTCCCTACTTC
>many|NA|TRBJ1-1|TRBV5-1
CASHSGGGSTEAFF
TGCGCCAGCCACTCTGGGGGCGGGAGCACTGAAGCTTTCTTT
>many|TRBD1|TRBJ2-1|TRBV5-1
CASSPRTGRDNEQFF
TGCGCCAGCAGCCCCAGGACAGGGAGAGACAATGAGCAGTTCTTC
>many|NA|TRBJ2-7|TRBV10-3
CAISDANLGGQYEQYF
TGTGCCATCAGTGACGCCAACCTAGGGGGGCAGTACGAGCAGTACTTC
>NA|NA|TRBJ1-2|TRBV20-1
CSARAEQGGTYGYTF
TGCAGTGCTAGAGCTGAACAAGGTGGCACCTATGGCTACACCTTC
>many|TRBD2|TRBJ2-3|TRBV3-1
CASSQEGLAGTDTQYF
TGTGCCAGCAGCCAAGAGGGCCTAGCGGGGACAGATACGCAGTATTTT
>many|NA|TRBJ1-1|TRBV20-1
CSARRAGPYTEAFF
TGCAGTGCTAGAAGGGCCGGGCCATACACTGAAGCTTTCTTT
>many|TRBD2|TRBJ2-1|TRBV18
CASSPGGNEQFF
TGTGCCAGCTCACCGGGGGGGAATGAGCAGTTCTTC
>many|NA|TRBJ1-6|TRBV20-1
CSASPGRNSPLHF
TGCAGTGCCTCCCCTGGGAGAAATTCACCCCTCCACTTT
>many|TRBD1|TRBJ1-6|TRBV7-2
CASSAQSGTAESPLHF
TGTGCCAGCAGCGCCCAATCCGGGACAGCGGAGTCACCCCTCCACTTT